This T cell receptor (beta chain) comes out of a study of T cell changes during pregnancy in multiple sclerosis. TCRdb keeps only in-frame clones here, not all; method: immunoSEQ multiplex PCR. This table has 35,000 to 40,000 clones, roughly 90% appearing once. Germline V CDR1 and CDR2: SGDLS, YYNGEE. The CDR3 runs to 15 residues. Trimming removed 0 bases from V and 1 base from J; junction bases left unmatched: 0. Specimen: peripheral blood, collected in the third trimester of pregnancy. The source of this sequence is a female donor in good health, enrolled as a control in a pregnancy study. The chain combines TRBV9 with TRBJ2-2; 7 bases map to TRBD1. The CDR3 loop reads CASSVGDRNTGELFF. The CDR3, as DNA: TGTGCCAGCAGCGTAGGGGACAGGAACACCGGGGAGCTGTTTTTT.